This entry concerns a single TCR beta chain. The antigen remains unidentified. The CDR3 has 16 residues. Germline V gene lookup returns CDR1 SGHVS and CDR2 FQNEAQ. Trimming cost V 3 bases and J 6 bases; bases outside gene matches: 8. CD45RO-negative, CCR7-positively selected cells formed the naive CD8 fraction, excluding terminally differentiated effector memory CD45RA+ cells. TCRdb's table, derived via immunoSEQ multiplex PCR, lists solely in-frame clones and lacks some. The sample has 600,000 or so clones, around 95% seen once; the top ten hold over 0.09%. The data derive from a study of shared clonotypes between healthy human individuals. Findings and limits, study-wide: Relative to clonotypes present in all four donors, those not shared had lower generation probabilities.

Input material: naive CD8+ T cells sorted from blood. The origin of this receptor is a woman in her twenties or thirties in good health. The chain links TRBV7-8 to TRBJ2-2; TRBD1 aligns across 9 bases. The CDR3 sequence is CASSLLGQGRAGELFF. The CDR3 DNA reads TGTGCCAGCAGCTTGCTCGGACAGGGGCGGGCCGGGGAGCTGTTTTTT.